Each of the 17 T cell receptor beta chains below was sequenced from the same sample in a study of blood T cell repertoires in COVID-19. Some clones are missing from TCRdb's copy, which holds only in-frame ones; the method was immunoSEQ multiplex PCR. The sample includes fewer than 200,000 clones, around nine tenths of them seen just once. Sequencing input: peripheral blood. The origin of the receptors is a man aged 55 to 70 with active or convalescent COVID-19.

This chain links TRBV6-5 with TRBJ1-6; 7 bases agree with TRBD1. V lost 9 bases, J lost 7 bases, and 6 bases stayed unmatched. Germline V gives CDR1 MNHEY, CDR2 SVGAGI. The CDR3 is 13 residues long. Written as DNA, the CDR3 is TGTGCCAGTCGTCGGGACAGCAATTCACCCCTCCACTTT. Its protein product is CASRRDSNSPLHF.

V and J are TRBV11-2 and TRBJ1-4, with D maybe TRBD1 (6 bases). The CDR3 is 17 amino acids. Germline CDR1 SGHAT, CDR2 FQNNGV. V was clipped by 5 bases and J by 0 bases, with 16 bases between them. This CDR3 is CASSHRQVAATNEKLFF. CDR3 in DNA: TGTGCCAGCAGCCATCGACAGGTAGCCGCAACTAATGAAAAACTGTTTTTT.

This clone occurred a few times. The genes are TRBV19 and TRBJ1-6, with D perhaps matching TRBD1 (6 bases). Trimming took off 6 bases at V and 4 bases at J, with 13 bases between the two ends. The CDR3 has 15 amino acids. The V gene's germline CDR1 is LNHDA and CDR2 SQIVND (reference sequence). Here the CDR3 DNA reads TGTGCCAGTAGGGAAGACAGGTCTTATAATTCACCCCTCCACTTT. Translating gives CASREDRSYNSPLHF.

This chain uses TRBV9 with TRBJ2-6; D gene ambiguous. The CDR3 has 17 amino acids. Per germline, CDR1 SGDLS and CDR2 YYNGEE. Trimming cost V 0 bases and J 0 bases, with 10 bases left between them. The CDR3 DNA sequence: TGTGCCAGCAGCGTAGCTTCAGGATCCTCTGGGGCCAACGTCCTGACTTTC. It translates to CASSVASGSSGANVLTF.

The gene calls are TRBV19 and TRBJ1-5, with 11 bases identical to TRBD1. V lost 4 bases to trimming and J lost 1 base; unmatched junction nucleotides: 3. Germline CDR1 is LNHDA and CDR2 is SQIVND (reference sequence). CDR3 size: 16 residues. The CDR3 DNA is TGTGCCAGTAGTACAAGGGACAGGGGGAGCAATCAGCCCCAGCATTTT. As protein: CASSTRDRGSNQPQHF. Full variable domain (remainder filled in from reference TRBV19 and TRBJ1-5): DGGITQSPKYLFRKEGQNVTLSCEQNLNHDAMYWYRQDPGQGLRLIYYSQIVNDFQKGDIAEGYSVSREKKESFPLTVTSAQKNPTAFYLCASSTRDRGSNQPQHFGDGTRLSIL.

This clone was seen a single time. This chain connects TRBV5-1 to TRBJ1-5, with D hard to call. V lost 4 bases and J 7 bases, leaving 12 bases between the germline ends. Germline V gene sequence: CDR1 SGHRS, CDR2 YFSETQ. This CDR3 has 13 residues. This CDR3 is CASSRDGRQPQHF. The CDR3, as DNA: TGCGCCAGCAGCCGGGATGGGAGGCAGCCCCAGCATTTT.

This chain uses TRBV3-1 (or the pseudogene TRBV3-2) with TRBJ1-6; maybe TRBD1 (6 bases). Trimming removed 5 bases from V and 6 bases from J, with 14 bases in between. The CDR3 extends over 15 amino acids. The germline V gene has CDR1 LGHDT and CDR2 YNNKEL (reference sequence). The CDR3 bases are TGTGCCAGCAGCTCAACAGGGTCCGGTAATTCACCCCTCCACTTT. Translated, it gives CASSSTGSGNSPLHF.

The rearrangement joins TRBV6-5 to TRBJ2-6; D uncertain. Trimming removed 8 bases from V and 0 bases from J, with 11 bases in between. The CDR3 runs 15 residues. CDR1 is MNHEY and CDR2 is SVGAGI in the germline V gene. The CDR3 DNA reads as TGTGCCAGCTCTAGAGTCCGCTCTGGGGCCAACGTCCTGACTTTC. The encoded protein is CASSRVRSGANVLTF.

The V and J genes are TRBV7-3 and TRBJ2-1; D not resolved. The CDR3 spans 14 residues. V dropped 5 bases and J dropped 7 bases, with 15 bases sitting between them. Looked up from germline, CDR1 is SGHTA and CDR2 is FQGTGA. The CDR3 DNA follows: TGTGCCAGCAGCCCTGGGCCAGTAAGGAATGAGCAGTTCTTC. The encoded protein is CASSPGPVRNEQFF.

The chain combines TRBV6-5 with TRBJ1-5, with 10 bases that match TRBD1. Trimming cost V 5 bases and J 5 bases; bases outside gene matches: 6. Germline CDR1 and CDR2: MNHEY and SVGAGI. The length of the CDR3 is 15 residues. The CDR3 is CASSPGTGADQPQHF. The DNA for the CDR3 is TGTGCCAGCAGTCCCGGGACAGGGGCGGATCAGCCCCAGCATTTT.

This clone has just a few counts. V is TRBV5-1 and J is TRBJ2-3, with TRBD2 identical over 11 bases. This CDR3 has 17 amino acids. The V and J ends lost 4 bases and 2 bases, in that order; junction bases with no gene match: 9. CDR1 is SGHRS, CDR2 YFSETQ, per germline. Here the CDR3 reads CASSPSGLAAVTDTQYF. The DNA of the CDR3 is TGCGCCAGCAGCCCCTCGGGACTAGCGGCCGTCACAGATACGCAGTATTTT.

The chain uses TRBV2 and TRBJ1-4; possibly TRBD1 for D (5 bases). The germline V gene has CDR1 SNHLY and CDR2 FYNNEI. V lost 6 bases, J lost 2 bases, and 7 bases lay in between. This CDR3 spans 13 amino acids. For the CDR3, the DNA is TGTGCCAGCAGCGCAGGGACTAATGAAAAACTGTTTTTT. This encodes CASSAGTNEKLFF.

Remarks on this clone: This specimen includes other DNA sequences encoding the same CDR3. The chain employs TRBV6-1 and TRBJ1-2; 9 nucleotides line up with TRBD1. Germline CDR1 reads MNHNS; CDR2 reads SASEGT. The V and J ends lost 3 bases and 4 bases, in that order; junction bases with no gene match: 0. The CDR3 runs 13 residues. The CDR3 is CASSEGQGYGYTF. The DNA for the CDR3 is TGTGCCAGCAGTGAGGGACAGGGCTATGGCTACACCTTC.

The chain combines TRBV27 with TRBJ1-1, with no clear D. Trimming cost V 2 bases and J 7 bases, with 11 bases left between them. This CDR3 spans 13 amino acids. The germline gives CDR1 MNHEY, CDR2 SMNVEV (reference sequence). This CDR3 reads CASSLEGGIEAFF. CDR3 in DNA: TGTGCCAGCAGTTTAGAGGGAGGGATTGAAGCTTTCTTT.

The table lists this clone with a few counts. The genes are TRBV19 and TRBJ1-3, with 8 bases aligning to TRBD1. Germline V gene lookup returns CDR1 LNHDA and CDR2 SQIVND (reference sequence). V lost 9 bases, J lost 8 bases, and 12 bases stayed unmatched. The CDR3 is 14 residues long. CDR3 region: CASVRGPGPYTIYF. CDR3 sequence (DNA): TGTGCCAGCGTCAGGGGGCCTGGTCCTTACACCATATATTTT.

This clone has just one count. This chain joins TRBV6-5 and TRBJ1-5; D gene unclear. Per germline, CDR1 MNHEY and CDR2 SVGAGI. The CDR3 consists of 12 residues. Trimming removed 4 bases at V and 11 bases at J, with 12 bases between. CDR3 coding DNA: TGTGCCAGCAGTTTCTCGACTCCCGCCCAGCATTTT. Its translation is CASSFSTPAQHF.

V gene TRBV19 combines with J gene TRBJ2-1; tentatively, D is TRBD1 (5 bases). CDR1 and CDR2 from the germline V gene are LNHDA and SQIVND (reference sequence). Trimming left V 6 bases short and J 0 bases short, with 12 bases between. This CDR3 is 15 amino acids long. CDR3 residues: CASSRQQSSYNEQFF. CDR3 coding DNA: TGTGCCAGTAGCCGACAGCAGAGCTCCTACAATGAGCAGTTCTTC.